Below are 13 T cell receptor beta chains sequenced from a single sample in a study of shared clonotypes between healthy human individuals. Some clones are missing from TCRdb's copy, which holds only in-frame ones; the method was immunoSEQ multiplex PCR. The sample shows about 660,000 clones, roughly 70% of them seen only once. Sequenced material: memory CD4+ T cells sorted from blood. The subset: CD45RA-negative fraction. Receptor source: a woman aged 25-40 years in good health.

For the CDR3, the DNA is TGTGCCAGCAGCGGACTAGCGGGGGAAACCTACGAGCAGTACTTC. Protein product: CASSGLAGETYEQYF. The J gene is TRBJ2-7, the V gene TRBV9, with 12 bases aligning to TRBD2. The CDR3 runs to 15 residues. Germline assignment: CDR1 SGDLS and CDR2 YYNGEE. With 3 bases clipped from V and 2 bases from J, the junction kept 3 bases outside the gene matches.

The rearrangement links TRBV13 to TRBJ2-7; 8 bases are a match to TRBD2. The CDR3 loop spans 16 amino acids. With 0 bases clipped from V and 2 bases from J, the junction kept 6 bases outside the gene matches. Germline CDR1 PRHDT, CDR2 FYEKMQ (reference sequence). The CDR3 sequence: CASSLGQRGRTYEQYF. The DNA of the CDR3 is TGTGCCAGCAGCTTAGGCCAGCGGGGGAGAACCTACGAGCAGTACTTC.

V and J are TRBV25-1 and TRBJ2-3; tentative D call: TRBD1 (6 bases). CDR3 length equals 17 residues. Per the germline V gene, CDR1 is MGHDK and CDR2 is SYGVNS. V was shortened by 1 base and J by 1 base, with 15 bases between the two germline ends. The CDR3 loop reads CASSESGEGVGTDTQYF. In nucleotides, the CDR3 is TGTGCCAGCAGTGAATCGGGTGAGGGGGTGGGCACAGATACGCAGTATTTT.

This clone was recorded only once. J is TRBJ2-1 and V is TRBV30, with D possibly being TRBD2 (5 bases). There are 14 residues in the CDR3. Germline values: CDR1 GTSNPN, CDR2 SVGIG (reference sequence). Trimming took 3 bases from V and 6 from J, leaving 15 bases between them. DNA for the CDR3: TGTGCCTGGAGAGGTGCAGCGGATTTCAATGAGCAGTTCTTC. Translated, it gives CAWRGAADFNEQFF.

This chain joins TRBV4-1 and TRBJ2-3, with D possibly being TRBD1 or TRBD2 (5 bases each). The CDR3 is 15 residues long. The V gene lost 1 base and the J gene lost 0 bases, with 8 bases spanning the gap. Germline V lookup: CDR1 MGHRA, CDR2 YSYEKL. CDR3 DNA: TGCGCCAGCAGCCAAGTGGGGGTTAGCACAGATACGCAGTATTTT. Translating gives CASSQVGVSTDTQYF.

The chain links TRBV28 to TRBJ2-5; D is undetermined. The tail of the sequence fits TRBJ2-7 better, so the J call may be wrong. CDR1 and CDR2 from the germline V gene are MDHEN and SYDVKM. The CDR3 runs to 12 residues. Here the CDR3 reads CASTAHSYEQYF. The CDR3 nucleotides are TGTGCCAGCACTGCTCACTCCTACGAGCAGTACTTC.

V is TRBV4-2 and J is TRBJ2-7; D unclear. This CDR3 is 17 amino acids long. V dropped 1 base and J dropped 0 bases, with 16 bases sitting between them. The germline V gene encodes CDR1 LGHNA and CDR2 YNFKEQ. CDR3 region: CASSQGFMTSSSYEQYF. The CDR3 bases are TGTGCCAGCAGCCAAGGGTTCATGACTTCTAGCTCCTACGAGCAGTACTTC.

This clone appeared a single time. Here the CDR3 reads CASSGQPNTEAFF. CDR3 DNA: TGTGCCAGCAGCGGACAGCCAAACACTGAAGCTTTCTTT. The chain joins TRBV7-3 to TRBJ1-1, with D possibly being TRBD1 (6 bases). V gave up 5 bases and J gave up 2 bases, with 9 bases separating them. The CDR3 spans 13 residues. Germline V gives CDR1 SGHTA, CDR2 FQGTGA. Variable domain in full (rest from reference TRBV7-3 and TRBJ1-1): GAGVSQTPSNKVTEKGKYVELRCDPISGHTALYWYRQSLGQGPEFLIYFQGTGAADDSGLPNDRFFAVRPEGSVSTLKIQRTERGDSAVYLCASSGQPNTEAFFGQGTRLTVV.

The V and J genes are TRBV19 and TRBJ1-3; D gene ambiguous. Germline V gene sequence: CDR1 LNHDA, CDR2 SQIVND (reference sequence). CDR3 length: 17 amino acids. Between the trimmed V and J ends, which lost 5 bases and 3 bases, there was a span of 20 bases. CDR3 sequence: CASSARVPHRGGNTIYF. The CDR3 bases are TGTGCCAGTAGTGCCCGAGTACCCCATAGAGGTGGAAACACCATATATTTT.

The chain combines TRBV4-1 with TRBJ1-2; D is perhaps TRBD1 (5 bases). This CDR3 is built from 14 residues. Germline V gene data show CDR1 as MGHRA and CDR2 as YSYEKL. Trimming cost V 0 bases and J 4 bases, with 9 bases left between them. The CDR3 region is CASSQDPDTYGYTF. The CDR3 DNA follows: TGCGCCAGCAGCCAAGATCCGGACACCTATGGCTACACCTTC.

For this clone: At the DNA level, this CDR3 is encoded by other sequences in the same sample as well. The chain carries TRBV5-1 and TRBJ2-3; 12 nucleotides line up with TRBD2. Trimming at V came to 4 bases and at J to 0 bases, leaving 3 bases not matched to a gene. The V gene's germline CDR1 is SGHRS and CDR2 YFSETQ. The CDR3 has 16 residues. Here the CDR3 DNA reads TGCGCCAGCAGCGGGGGGACTAGCGGGAGCACAGATACGCAGTATTTT. Its translation is CASSGGTSGSTDTQYF.

This clone came up once. This likely reflects a read error, since a far larger clone is one base away. The rearrangement joins TRBV19 to TRBJ2-3, with a weak D call TRBD2 (6 bases). The V end lost 4 bases, the J end lost 8 bases, and 16 bases lay between the germline ends. This CDR3 comprises 14 residues. In germline, CDR1 is LNHDA, CDR2 SQIVND (reference sequence). The CDR3 bases are TGTGCCAGTAGTAAGGGGAGGCAGGCAGGTACGCAGTATTTT. Its protein product is CASSKGRQAGTQYF.

The rearrangement links TRBV29-1 to TRBJ2-1; no clear D gene. V was clipped by 7 bases and J by 0 bases, with 7 bases between them. Germline V gene data show CDR1 as SQVTM and CDR2 as ANQGSEA. The CDR3 sequence is 12 residues long. CDR3 residues: CSARSSYNEQFF. Here the CDR3 DNA reads TGCAGCGCACGTAGCTCCTACAATGAGCAGTTCTTC.